This T cell receptor beta chain comes out of a study of blood T cell repertoires in COVID-19. Germline V gene data show CDR1 as SGDLS and CDR2 as YYNGEE. CDR3 length: 16 amino acids. The V end was cut by 3 bases, the J end by 2 bases, with 12 bases between. Original processing notes: Amplification of reference gene primers was used by the study to estimate nucleated cell counts. Data came from immunoSEQ multiplex PCR; TCRdb stores just in-frame clones and leaves some out. Clone size and V and J calls were adopted from that table, with D and trimming inferred from the DNA. This table holds over 70,000 clones, approximately 82% found once.

The TCR comes from a man aged 55 to 70 with acute or convalescent COVID-19. The source material was peripheral blood. V gene TRBV9 combines with J gene TRBJ2-6; D might be TRBD1 (6 bases). The DNA of the CDR3 is TGTGCCAGCAGCGGAAACAGGGTCCCTGGGGCCAACGTCCTGACTTTC. As protein: CASSGNRVPGANVLTF.